One and the same sample provided the 7 T cell receptor beta chains below, sequenced in a study of cytomegalovirus exposure and HLA in healthy donors. PCR used 60 Vbeta primers and 13 Jbeta primers. This table comes from immunoSEQ multiplex PCR, and its TCRdb copy is limited to in-frame clones, with some not included. The data contain about 170,000 clones, roughly 81% of them singletons. The source material was PBMCs. These TCRs come from a man aged 18 to 30 in good health and CMV-seropositive.

The J gene is TRBJ2-7, the V gene TRBV6-1; D gene unclear. The CDR3 is 15 residues long. From germline, CDR1 is MNHNS and CDR2 SASEGT. Deletions cut 4 bases from V and 2 bases from J, with 15 bases between. The CDR3 coding sequence is TGTGCCAGCAGTGGCGTCGATGCGTCCGCCTACGAGCAGTACTTC. Translating it yields CASSGVDASAYEQYF.

The chain has TRBV5-5 and TRBJ2-2; D unresolved. V was trimmed by 4 bases and J by 5 bases, leaving 9 bases between them. CDR1 is SGHKS and CDR2 is YYEKEE in the germline V gene (reference sequence). The CDR3 sequence is 13 residues long. In nucleotides, the CDR3 is TGTGCCAGCAGCGAGACATCAACCGGGGAGCTGTTTTTT. Its translation is CASSETSTGELFF.

V and J are TRBV19 and TRBJ1-5; D is unresolved. Germline CDR1 LNHDA, CDR2 SQIVND (reference sequence). The CDR3 has 17 amino acids. Trimming left V 5 bases short and J 2 bases short, with 19 bases between. CDR3 in amino acids: CASSPWAGERGNQPQHF. In DNA form, the CDR3 reads TGTGCCAGTAGTCCCTGGGCCGGGGAAAGGGGCAATCAGCCCCAGCATTTT.

The chain uses TRBV4-1 and TRBJ2-7, with 8 bases matching TRBD1. Germline CDR1 is MGHRA and CDR2 is YSYEKL. CDR3 length: 14 residues. With V trimmed by 4 bases and J by 1 base, 3 bases remained unmatched. The DNA for the CDR3 is TGCGCCAGCAGCCTCCGGACAGGGTCCTACGAGCAGTACTTC. Its protein is CASSLRTGSYEQYF.

The chain has TRBV21-1 and TRBJ1-6; the table gives TRBD1 as D, unverified against the DNA. TRBV21-1 is classified as a pseudogene. The CDR3 runs 16 residues. The DNA for the CDR3 is TGTGCCAGCAGCAAAGGCGGCGACAGGGGGAATTCACCCCTCCACTTT. It codes for CASSKGGDRGNSPLHF.

The chain recombines TRBV6-5 with TRBJ1-1; D gene uncertain. The CDR3 spans 11 residues. V lost 8 bases, J lost 3 bases, and 7 bases lay in between. Germline V gene sequence: CDR1 MNHEY, CDR2 SVGAGI. The CDR3 region has the DNA TGTGCCAGCCTCGGGGACACTGAAGCTTTCTTT. Encoded protein: CASLGDTEAFF.

The CDR3 region has the DNA TGCGCCAGCAGTGAGTCTCAGGGTCATGTCTCTGGGGCCAACGTCCTGACTTTC. As protein: CASSESQGHVSGANVLTF. The V and J genes are TRBV10-2 and TRBJ2-6; D possibly corresponds to TRBD1 (5 bases). The V end lost 0 bases, the J end lost 0 bases, and 12 bases lay between the germline ends. This CDR3 contains 18 residues. Germline CDR1 reads WSHSY; CDR2 reads SAAADI.